The text below deals with one T cell receptor (beta chain). Its antigen is unidentified. This sample is part of a study of response to subunit inactivated influenza vaccine. Notes on the study in general: T cells newly recruited by each seasonal influenza vaccination are few, the authors suggested.

MiXCR, applied by TCRdb to the RT-PCR reads, yields one record per CDR3 protein. The sample contains more than 700,000 distinct CDR3 sequences, approximately 22% of which appear only once. V lost 2 bases to trimming and J lost 6 bases; unmatched junction nucleotides: 10. Germline V CDR1 and CDR2: MNHEY, SVGAGI. This CDR3 has 18 amino acids. This TCR derives from a man aged 45 to 65 who received an inactivated influenza vaccine. The sample in question was PBMCs from blood, obtained less than 6 days after vaccination. The rearrangement joins TRBV6-5 to TRBJ1-6, with 10 bases lining up with TRBD1. The CDR3 reads CASSYGRDRGTSNSPLHF. CDR3 DNA: TGTGCCAGCAGTTACGGGCGGGACAGGGGAACTTCTAATTCACCCCTCCACTTT.